These 3 T cell receptor beta chains came from one sample sequenced in a study of T cell responses to AZD1222 COVID-19 vaccine (dated by TCRdb to 2020 to 2023). The sample's time point label is to be understood as: about 28 days (+/-7) after the second vaccine dose. The library relied on the immunoSEQ multiplex PCR assay. Imported from immuneACCESS, the table was reduced by TCRdb to in-frame sequences with V and J called. These copies leave out some clones; in studies compared against another copy, an unresolved V gene accounts for under half, and the cause of the remainder is not known. Within this sample are about 150,000 clones, with 92% of them counted one time only. Clones ranked in the top ten supply 3% to 4% of the sample. Specimen: peripheral blood, collected 28 days after the second AZD1222 dose. All receptors derive from an adult who received the AZD1222 COVID-19 vaccine.

This clone was picked up a small number of times. J is TRBJ1-6 and V is TRBV11-2; the D gene is possibly TRBD1 (5 bases). The V and J ends lost 1 base and 9 bases respectively, with 10 bases between them. The germline CDR1 and CDR2 sequences are SGHAT and FQNNGV. The CDR3 loop spans 14 amino acids. Here the CDR3 DNA reads TGTGCCAGCAGCTTAGGACCTAGGGGTTCACCCCTCCACTTT. Translating gives CASSLGPRGSPLHF.

The chain links TRBV6-5 to TRBJ1-2; perhaps TRBD1 as D (6 bases). The V end was cut by 0 bases, the J end by 4 bases, with 15 bases between. The CDR3 consists of 16 residues. Germline CDR1 and CDR2: MNHEY and SVGAGI. Here the CDR3 reads CASSYSKRGYGYGYTF. The CDR3 coding sequence is TGTGCCAGCAGTTACTCAAAAAGGGGGTATGGCTATGGCTACACCTTC.

This clone was counted a single time. The chain employs TRBV6-6 and TRBJ1-5; the D gene is possibly TRBD1 (5 bases). Germline loops: CDR1 MNHNY, CDR2 SVGAGI (reference sequence). This CDR3 is 14 amino acids long. Between the trimmed V and J ends, which lost 5 bases and 4 bases, there was a span of 12 bases. CDR3 region: CASSPRQSNQPQHF. The CDR3 DNA is TGTGCCAGCAGTCCCCGACAGTCTAATCAGCCCCAGCATTTT.